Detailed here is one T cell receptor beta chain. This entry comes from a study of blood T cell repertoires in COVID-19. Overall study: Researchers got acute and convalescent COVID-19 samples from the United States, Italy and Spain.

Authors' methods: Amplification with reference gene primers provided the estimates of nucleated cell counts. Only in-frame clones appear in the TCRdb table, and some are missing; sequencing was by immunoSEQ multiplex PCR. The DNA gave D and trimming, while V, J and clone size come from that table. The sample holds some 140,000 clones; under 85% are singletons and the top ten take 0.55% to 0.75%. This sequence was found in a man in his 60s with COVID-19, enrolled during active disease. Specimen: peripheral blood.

CDR3 sequence (DNA): TGTGCCAGCAGGGGGACAGCGAACACTGAAGCTTTCTTT. Amino acids: CASRGTANTEAFF. The rearrangement links TRBV12-3 or TRBV12-4 to TRBJ1-1; TRBD1 matches at 7 bases. The CDR3 has 13 residues. J gave up 1 base and V 6 bases, and 2 bases lay outside the gene matches.